The rows below give T cell receptor beta chains drawn from one sample of a study of radiotherapy plus CTLA-4 blockade in lung cancer. Sequencing used immunoSEQ multiplex PCR; TCRdb keeps in-frame clones, though not all of them. Here the sample spans approximately 97,000 clones, under 90% being singletons. The sample in question was peripheral blood, obtained from a patient treated with radiotherapy plus ipilimumab. The receptor set was obtained from a human donor with non-small cell lung cancer who had stable disease on radiotherapy plus ipilimumab. CDR3s include the opening cysteine and the closing phenylalanine or tryptophan. A D gene is named only where the DNA matches it firmly. The listing skips clone size in some rows; elsewhere it reads once, few, many or a size class.

V	J	size	D	length	DNA	CDR3
TRBV6-1	TRBJ1-1	.	.	13	TGTGCCAGCAGTGGTGAGGGTAACGCTGAAGCTTTCTTT	CASSGEGNAEAFF
TRBV10-3	TRBJ1-5	.	TRBD1	15	TGTGCCATCAGTGAGTCCAGCAGGGGGGATCAGCCCCAGCATTTT	CAISESSRGDQPQHF
TRBV7-2	TRBJ2-7	.	TRBD2	15	TGTGCCAGCAGCGAATCTAGCGGCCTCGCCTACGAGCAGTACTTC	CASSESSGLAYEQYF
TRBV7-8	TRBJ1-4	.	.	16	TGTGCCAGCAGCTTAGCGGAACGTACAACTAATGAAAAACTGTTTTTT	CASSLAERTTNEKLFF
TRBV11-2	TRBJ1-6	.	.	14	TGTGCCAGCAGCTTTTGGGCTGCGGGGTCACCCCTCCACTTT	CASSFWAAGSPLHF
TRBV11-2	TRBJ1-2	.	.	15	TGTGCCAGCAGGTCCTCGGGGCAGCGGAGCTATGGCTACACCTTC	CASRSSGQRSYGYTF
TRBV5-4	TRBJ2-7	.	.	15	TGTGCCAGCAGCCCGGAACCGCTACCTTCCTACGAGCAGTACTTC	CASSPEPLPSYEQYF
TRBV2	TRBJ2-7	once	TRBD1	13	TGTGCCAGCAGCCGGACAGGGGGCTACGAGCAGTACTTC	CASSRTGGYEQYF
TRBV27	TRBJ1-1	once	TRBD1	14	TGTGCCAGCAGTCCAGGGACAGGGATGGTCGGAGCTTTCTTT	CASSPGTGMVGAFF
TRBV28	TRBJ2-1	.	.	16	TGTGCCAGCAGTTTCCCTAGAGCAGACTCCTACAATGAGCAGTTCTTC	CASSFPRADSYNEQFF
TRBV11-2	TRBJ2-5	once	TRBD1	15	TGTGCCAGCAGCTCCCCGACAGGGGTCCCAGAGACCCAGTACTTC	CASSSPTGVPETQYF
TRBV5-4	TRBJ2-7	few	.	12	TGTGCCAGCAGCTGGCAGGGTTACGAGCAGTACTTC	CASSWQGYEQYF
TRBV9	TRBJ2-5	once	TRBD1	18	TGTGCCAGCAGCGTAGTAGGGTCGGACAGGGGGCTCCGAGAGACCCAGTACTTC	CASSVVGSDRGLRETQYF
TRBV7-3	TRBJ1-5	.	.	13	TGTGCCAGCAGCGACCTGCCGGGGCAGCCCCAGCATTTT	CASSDLPGQPQHF
TRBV5-1	TRBJ2-1	.	TRBD1	14	TGCGCCAGCAGCTTCGGGACAGGGTCTGATGAGCAGTTCTTC	CASSFGTGSDEQFF
TRBV18	TRBJ2-1	.	TRBD2	15	TGTGCCAGCTCAGCAGCGGGGGGAAGTCTTTATGAGCAGTTCTTC	CASSAAGGSLYEQFF
TRBV7-2	TRBJ1-6	.	TRBD1	15	TGTGCCAGCAGCTTAGGGGACAGAAGAAATTCACCCCTCCACTTT	CASSLGDRRNSPLHF
TRBV7-9	TRBJ2-1	few	TRBD2	16	TGTGCCAGCAGTCCTCTAGCGGGGGGCCAAAGTAATGAGCAGTTCTTC	CASSPLAGGQSNEQFF
TRBV19	TRBJ1-1	.	.	12	TGTGCCAGTAGTATAGATCCGGCTGAAGCTTTCTTT	CASSIDPAEAFF
TRBV28	TRBJ2-3	.	.	12	TGTGCCAGCGGGGGGATTACAGATACGCAGTATTTT	CASGGITDTQYF
TRBV7-3	TRBJ2-7	.	.	16	TGTGCCAGCAGCTTAGAAGGGACGGCGCTATTGAACGAGCAGTACTTC	CASSLEGTALLNEQYF
TRBV29-1	TRBJ1-5	once	.	12	TGCAGCGTTGGCGGGGGTAACCAGCCCCAGCATTTT	CSVGGGNQPQHF
TRBV28	TRBJ1-5	.	TRBD1	17	TGTGCCAGCAGTTTAGGTATAAACAGGGGGCGTGGACAGCCCCAGCATTTT	CASSLGINRGRGQPQHF
TRBV7-3	TRBJ2-3	.	.	11	TGTGCCAGCAGCGTCACAGATACGCAGTATTTT	CASSVTDTQYF
TRBV18	TRBJ2-2	.	.	19	TGTGCCAGCTCACCCGAATTCTTCGACGGCTCGGTAGATACCGGGGAGCTGTTTTTT	CASSPEFFDGSVDTGELFF
TRBV7-2	TRBJ1-2	.	.	15	TGTGCCAGCAGCCTCCGGGACCGACCTTCCTATGGCTACACCTTC	CASSLRDRPSYGYTF
TRBV1	TRBJ2-2	.	.	17	TGCACCAGCAGCCCCCCGAGGACAGGTGAGGGCACCGGGGAGCTGTTTTTT	CTSSPPRTGEGTGELFF
TRBV2	TRBJ1-2	.	.	13	TGTGCCAGCAGTCGGACGGATAACTATGGCTACACCTTC	CASSRTDNYGYTF
TRBV7-9	TRBJ2-2	.	.	13	TGTGCCAGCAGCCCCAGGGGATCCGGGGAGCTGTTTTTT	CASSPRGSGELFF
TRBV5-1	TRBJ1-3	.	.	15	TGCGCCAGCAGCTTGGGCGGTAACTCTGGAAACACCATATATTTT	CASSLGGNSGNTIYF
TRBV18	TRBJ2-5	.	.	14	TGTGCCAGCTCACCACGGGCCGCCCAAGAGACCCAGTACTTC	CASSPRAAQETQYF
TRBV18	TRBJ1-5	once	.	15	TGTGCCAGCTCACCAGGAAGGGTGGTCAATCAGCCCCAGCATTTT	CASSPGRVVNQPQHF
TRBV5-1	TRBJ2-1	.	TRBD2	15	TGCGCCAGCAGCTTTAGCGGGAAAGGTTCCGATGAGCAGTTCTTC	CASSFSGKGSDEQFF
TRBV2	TRBJ2-7	.	TRBD2	15	TGTGCCAGCAGTGATGGAACTAGCGGGAAGGTCGAGCAGTACTTC	CASSDGTSGKVEQYF
TRBV5-8	TRBJ1-2	.	.	13	TGTGCCAGCAGCTTTGGGGGGGACTATGGCTACACCTTC	CASSFGGDYGYTF
TRBV6-6	TRBJ2-7	.	.	15	TGTGCCAGCAGTCAAACCGGGACCTCTGGGTACGAGCAGTACTTC	CASSQTGTSGYEQYF
TRBV10-1	TRBJ2-1	.	.	18	TGCGCCAGCAGTGAGCACCCTAGACAGGAGAGCTCCTACAATGAGCAGTTCTTC	CASSEHPRQESSYNEQFF
TRBV10-3	TRBJ1-2	.	TRBD1	15	TGTGCCATCAGTGAGTTCCGGGACAGGGGCTATGGCTACACCTTC	CAISEFRDRGYGYTF
TRBV5-6	TRBJ2-3	.	.	13	TGTGCCAGCAGTGGCTCTAGCACAGATACGCAGTATTTT	CASSGSSTDTQYF